The clone carrying this T cell receptor beta chain was counted at least ten times. The antigen is unknown. This sample is part of a study of regulatory T cells in long-lasting Graves disease. According to the study, TCR beta libraries were built with iRepertoire HTBI primers and CDR3-region Arm-PCR. TCRdb called the multiplex PCR reads again in MiXCR, with one record for every CDR3 protein. The sample contains under 450,000 distinct CDR3 sequences, about 10% of which appear only once. As to time point: newly diagnosed GD, antithyroid drugs for less than 3 months. The TCR library was made from RNA that had been extracted from PBMCs in TRIzol. The CDR3 is 15 residues long. Unmatched junction bases numbered 7, after V lost 2 bases and J lost 5 bases. The germline gives CDR1 GTSNPN, CDR2 SVGIG (reference sequence). The study's findings and limits: TRBV28, TRBJ1-2 and TRBJ2-5 emerged as the favored segments in persistent disease.

These data were also filed under a second study, of T cells in Graves' hyperthyroidism and ophthalmopathy.

This chain uses TRBV30 with TRBJ2-1; 9 bases are a match to TRBD2. The origin of this receptor is a woman between 18 and 29 years old with Graves disease. The material sequenced was peripheral blood mononuclear cells (PBMCs), taken at new diagnosis, from a patient treated with antithyroid drugs. The CDR3 here is CAWSRGAGGNNEQFF. DNA of the CDR3: TGTGCCTGGAGTAGGGGAGCGGGAGGAAACAATGAGCAGTTCTTC.